This is a list of T cell receptor beta chains from one sample in a study of blood T cells in healthy people across ages. MiXCR was run by TCRdb on the 5' RACE reads, yielding one entry per CDR3 protein. The profile shows 540,000 or so distinct CDR3 sequences, approximately 27% of them singletons. Sample: blood. These receptors originate from a woman in her 70s in good health. Each CDR3 is given with its conserved first and last residue. The D gene is left open where the match is weak. Rows may omit the clone size; those that give it use once, few, many or a size class.

D gene: NA
V gene: TRBV7-8
J gene: TRBJ1-2
clone size: NA
CDR3 protein: CASGRGNYGYTF
CDR3 DNA: TGTGCCAGCGGCCGGGGTAACTATGGCTACACCTTC

D gene: NA
V gene: TRBV11-3
J gene: TRBJ2-3
clone size: few
CDR3 protein: CASSFSSGFLATNTDTQYF
CDR3 DNA: TGTGCCAGCAGCTTTTCATCCGGATTTTTGGCCACTAACACAGATACGCAGTATTTT

D gene: NA
V gene: TRBV18
J gene: TRBJ2-5
clone size: NA
CDR3 protein: CASSPRRGQETQYF
CDR3 DNA: TGTGCCAGCTCACCAAGGAGGGGACAAGAGACCCAGTACTTC

D gene: TRBD2
V gene: TRBV19
J gene: TRBJ2-5
clone size: NA
CDR3 protein: CASSMWASGGGHETQYF
CDR3 DNA: TGTGCCAGTAGTATGTGGGCTAGCGGGGGGGGTCACGAGACCCAGTACTTC

D gene: NA
V gene: TRBV7-9
J gene: TRBJ2-7
clone size: NA
CDR3 protein: CASSLGSLATYEQYF
CDR3 DNA: TGTGCCAGCAGCTTAGGGTCTCTAGCAACCTACGAGCAGTACTTC

D gene: NA
V gene: TRBV5-1
J gene: TRBJ2-1
clone size: NA
CDR3 protein: CASRQQGYNEQFF
CDR3 DNA: TGCGCCAGCCGTCAGCAGGGTTACAATGAGCAGTTCTTC

D gene: NA
V gene: TRBV11-3
J gene: TRBJ2-1
clone size: NA
CDR3 protein: CANSFGSTGPNEGIF
CDR3 DNA: TGTGCCAACAGCTTTGGGTCCACGGGGCCTAATGAAGGGATCTTC

D gene: NA
V gene: TRBV4-2
J gene: TRBJ2-5
clone size: few
CDR3 protein: CASSPTSRGLETQYF
CDR3 DNA: TGTGCCAGCAGCCCGACAAGTCGAGGGTTAGAGACCCAGTACTTC

D gene: NA
V gene: TRBV6-6
J gene: TRBJ2-1
clone size: once
CDR3 protein: CASRNGQKYNEQFF
CDR3 DNA: TGTGCCAGCAGAAACGGACAGAAGTACAATGAGCAGTTCTTC

D gene: TRBD2
V gene: TRBV2
J gene: TRBJ2-2
clone size: few
CDR3 protein: CASSVSGGEYGELFF
CDR3 DNA: TGTGCCAGCAGTGTAAGCGGGGGGGAATACGGGGAGCTGTTTTTT

D gene: NA
V gene: TRBV30
J gene: TRBJ2-4
clone size: NA
CDR3 protein: CAWSVLENIQYF
CDR3 DNA: TGTGCCTGGAGTGTACTGGAGAACATTCAGTACTTC

D gene: TRBD2
V gene: TRBV20-1
J gene: TRBJ2-3
clone size: few
CDR3 protein: CSAGTSEGVPDTQYF
CDR3 DNA: TGCAGTGCAGGGACTAGCGAGGGGGTCCCAGATACGCAGTATTTT

D gene: NA
V gene: TRBV7-2
J gene: TRBJ2-5
clone size: NA
CDR3 protein: CASSWTNRETQYF
CDR3 DNA: TGTGCCAGCAGCTGGACTAACCGCGAGACCCAGTACTTC

D gene: NA
V gene: TRBV7-2
J gene: TRBJ2-4
clone size: few
CDR3 protein: CASSLNRAGLAKNIQYF
CDR3 DNA: TGTGCCAGCAGCTTGAACCGTGCGGGGCTAGCCAAAAACATTCAGTACTTC

D gene: NA
V gene: TRBV19
J gene: TRBJ2-1
clone size: NA
CDR3 protein: CASSSALLTYNEQFF
CDR3 DNA: TGTGCCAGTAGTTCGGCACTCCTTACCTACAATGAGCAGTTCTTC

D gene: NA
V gene: TRBV2
J gene: TRBJ2-7
clone size: few
CDR3 protein: CASKENGNSYEQYF
CDR3 DNA: TGTGCCAGCAAAGAAAACGGTAACTCCTACGAGCAGTACTTC

D gene: NA
V gene: TRBV6-2/TRBV6-3
J gene: TRBJ2-7
clone size: few
CDR3 protein: CASSPRQEQYF
CDR3 DNA: TGTGCCAGCAGTCCCAGACAGGAGCAGTACTTC

D gene: NA
V gene: TRBV29-1
J gene: TRBJ2-5
clone size: NA
CDR3 protein: CSVEPSTRGKQETQYF
CDR3 DNA: TGCAGCGTGGAACCTTCGACAAGGGGGAAGCAAGAGACCCAGTACTTC

D gene: TRBD1
V gene: TRBV6-2/TRBV6-3
J gene: TRBJ2-3
clone size: NA
CDR3 protein: CASRQQGADTRYF
CDR3 DNA: TGTGCCAGCAGGCAACAGGGGGCGGATACGCGGTATTTT

D gene: NA
V gene: TRBV29-1
J gene: TRBJ2-3
clone size: NA
CDR3 protein: CSVVFSGRRTRTDTQYF
CDR3 DNA: TGCAGCGTTGTATTTAGCGGCCGACGGACCCGCACAGATACGCAGTATTTT

D gene: NA
V gene: TRBV6-5
J gene: TRBJ1-1
clone size: few
CDR3 protein: CASSYSNRVDTEAFF
CDR3 DNA: TGTGCCAGCAGTTACTCAAACAGGGTGGACACTGAAGCTTTCTTT

D gene: TRBD1
V gene: TRBV25-1
J gene: TRBJ1-4
clone size: NA
CDR3 protein: CASSSLGTGSEKLFF
CDR3 DNA: TGTGCCAGCAGTTCACTGGGGACAGGGAGTGAAAAACTGTTTTTT

D gene: NA
V gene: TRBV20-1
J gene: TRBJ2-1
clone size: NA
CDR3 protein: CSARDSYAEQFF
CDR3 DNA: TGCAGTGCTAGGGACTCCTACGCTGAGCAGTTCTTC

D gene: NA
V gene: TRBV20-1
J gene: TRBJ2-4
clone size: NA
CDR3 protein: CSAYFDRGNIQYF
CDR3 DNA: TGCAGTGCTTACTTCGATCGCGGAAACATTCAGTACTTC

D gene: NA
V gene: TRBV5-5
J gene: TRBJ1-5
clone size: NA
CDR3 protein: CASSLSLGGAPQHF
CDR3 DNA: TGTGCCAGCAGCCTAAGTCTCGGAGGGGCGCCCCAGCATTTT

D gene: TRBD2
V gene: TRBV4-3
J gene: TRBJ2-1
clone size: few
CDR3 protein: CASSQAGTSGAFNEQFF
CDR3 DNA: TGCGCCAGCAGCCAAGCAGGGACTAGCGGGGCCTTCAATGAGCAGTTCTTC

D gene: NA
V gene: TRBV11-2
J gene: TRBJ1-2
clone size: few
CDR3 protein: CASSPGRAAEANYGYTF
CDR3 DNA: TGTGCCAGCAGCCCAGGAAGGGCAGCCGAAGCTAACTATGGCTACACCTTC

D gene: TRBD1
V gene: TRBV10-3
J gene: TRBJ2-2
clone size: NA
CDR3 protein: CATRDRGDTGELFF
CDR3 DNA: TGTGCCACCCGGGACAGGGGGGACACCGGGGAGCTGTTTTTT

D gene: NA
V gene: TRBV9
J gene: TRBJ2-4
clone size: NA
CDR3 protein: CASSYRGGENIQYF
CDR3 DNA: TGTGCCAGCAGCTACAGGGGAGGGGAGAACATTCAGTACTTC

D gene: NA
V gene: TRBV7-2
J gene: TRBJ2-3
clone size: NA
CDR3 protein: CASSLANTQYF
CDR3 DNA: TGTGCCAGCAGCTTAGCCAATACGCAGTATTTT

D gene: NA
V gene: TRBV27
J gene: TRBJ2-6
clone size: many
CDR3 protein: CASSPGHGSSGANVLTF
CDR3 DNA: TGTGCCAGCAGTCCGGGACACGGATCCTCTGGGGCCAACGTCCTGACTTTC

D gene: TRBD1
V gene: TRBV13
J gene: TRBJ1-4
clone size: few
CDR3 protein: CASSYRTGGDEKLFF
CDR3 DNA: TGTGCCAGCAGCTACCGGACAGGCGGTGATGAAAAACTGTTTTTT

D gene: NA
V gene: TRBV7-9
J gene: TRBJ2-5
clone size: NA
CDR3 protein: CASSSDIYLRLTQYF
CDR3 DNA: TGTGCCAGCAGCTCGGACATCTATCTAAGGTTGACCCAGTACTTC

D gene: NA
V gene: TRBV7-9
J gene: TRBJ2-4
clone size: NA
CDR3 protein: CASSSWVAKNIQYF
CDR3 DNA: TGTGCCAGCAGCTCCTGGGTAGCCAAAAACATTCAGTACTTC

D gene: TRBD1
V gene: TRBV10-3
J gene: TRBJ1-4
clone size: once
CDR3 protein: CAISDRQGDGEKLFF
CDR3 DNA: TGTGCCATCAGTGACCGACAGGGCGATGGTGAAAAATTGTTTTTT

D gene: NA
V gene: TRBV5-1
J gene: TRBJ1-4
clone size: NA
CDR3 protein: CASSFSGANNEKLFF
CDR3 DNA: TGCGCCAGCAGTTTCTCAGGGGCAAATAATGAAAAACTGTTTTTT

D gene: NA
V gene: TRBV6-5
J gene: TRBJ2-7
clone size: NA
CDR3 protein: CASRQTVAYEQYF
CDR3 DNA: TGTGCCAGCAGACAGACGGTGGCCTACGAGCAGTACTTC

D gene: NA
V gene: TRBV7-2
J gene: TRBJ2-5
clone size: few
CDR3 protein: CASSLRRGTQGEQYF
CDR3 DNA: TGTGCCAGCAGCTTAAGGCGGGGGACCCAGGGGGAGCAGTACTTC

D gene: NA
V gene: TRBV15
J gene: TRBJ2-5
clone size: NA
CDR3 protein: CATSRDSTRSQGTQYF
CDR3 DNA: TGTGCCACCAGCAGAGATTCCACTAGGAGCCAAGGGACCCAGTACTTC

D gene: NA
V gene: TRBV10-3
J gene: TRBJ1-4
clone size: NA
CDR3 protein: CATQIQGREKLFF
CDR3 DNA: TGTGCCACTCAGATCCAGGGTAGGGAAAAACTGTTTTTT

D gene: NA
V gene: TRBV3-1
J gene: TRBJ2-1
clone size: few
CDR3 protein: CASSPLGARNEQFF
CDR3 DNA: TGTGCCAGCAGCCCCCTAGGGGCAAGAAATGAGCAGTTCTTC

D gene: TRBD2
V gene: TRBV5-1
J gene: TRBJ2-1
clone size: few
CDR3 protein: CASSSGLAGAEQFF
CDR3 DNA: TGCGCCAGCAGCTCAGGACTAGCGGGGGCCGAGCAGTTCTTC

D gene: NA
V gene: TRBV7-2
J gene: TRBJ1-1
clone size: NA
CDR3 protein: CASSSTGAMNTEAFF
CDR3 DNA: TGTGCCAGCAGCTCGACTGGGGCGATGAACACTGAAGCTTTCTTT

D gene: TRBD1
V gene: TRBV6-2/TRBV6-3
J gene: TRBJ1-2
clone size: many
CDR3 protein: CASTPDRGLFYGYTF
CDR3 DNA: TGTGCCAGCACCCCGGACAGGGGTCTTTTCTATGGCTACACCTTC

D gene: TRBD1
V gene: TRBV7-3
J gene: TRBJ2-4
clone size: few
CDR3 protein: CASSSQGTKNIQYF
CDR3 DNA: TGTGCCAGCAGCTCACAGGGGACCAAAAACATTCAGTACTTC

D gene: NA
V gene: TRBV4-2
J gene: TRBJ1-4
clone size: NA
CDR3 protein: CASSQGGQINEKLFF
CDR3 DNA: TGTGCCAGCAGCCAAGGAGGGCAGATTAATGAAAAACTGTTTTTT

D gene: TRBD1
V gene: TRBV27
J gene: TRBJ2-7
clone size: NA
CDR3 protein: CASSKYTRTGRPYEQYF
CDR3 DNA: TGTGCCAGCAGCAAATATACGCGGACAGGAAGGCCCTACGAGCAGTACTTC